This T cell receptor beta chain was captured by sequencing in a study of blood T cell repertoires in COVID-19. Participants came from around 25 US areas, aged roughly 18 to 89 years. CDR3 length equals 16 residues. Germline V lookup: CDR1 KGHDR, CDR2 SFDVKD. The ends were cut back, 2 bases at V and 4 bases at J, with 16 bases in the middle. Here immunoSEQ multiplex PCR was the method, and the copy in TCRdb shows in-frame clones only, minus some. This table holds 150,000 to 200,000 clones, more than 65% found once. This clone has only one observation. This TCR was sampled from a woman between 50 and 59 years old with acute COVID-19. The chain joins TRBV24-1 to TRBJ1-1; a possible D gene is TRBD1 (5 bases). The specimen sequenced was PBMCs or T cells enriched from blood (not recorded which). The CDR3 sequence is CATSDSSRGEGTEAFF. The DNA of the CDR3 is TGTGCCACCAGTGATTCCTCCCGGGGGGAAGGCACTGAAGCTTTCTTT.